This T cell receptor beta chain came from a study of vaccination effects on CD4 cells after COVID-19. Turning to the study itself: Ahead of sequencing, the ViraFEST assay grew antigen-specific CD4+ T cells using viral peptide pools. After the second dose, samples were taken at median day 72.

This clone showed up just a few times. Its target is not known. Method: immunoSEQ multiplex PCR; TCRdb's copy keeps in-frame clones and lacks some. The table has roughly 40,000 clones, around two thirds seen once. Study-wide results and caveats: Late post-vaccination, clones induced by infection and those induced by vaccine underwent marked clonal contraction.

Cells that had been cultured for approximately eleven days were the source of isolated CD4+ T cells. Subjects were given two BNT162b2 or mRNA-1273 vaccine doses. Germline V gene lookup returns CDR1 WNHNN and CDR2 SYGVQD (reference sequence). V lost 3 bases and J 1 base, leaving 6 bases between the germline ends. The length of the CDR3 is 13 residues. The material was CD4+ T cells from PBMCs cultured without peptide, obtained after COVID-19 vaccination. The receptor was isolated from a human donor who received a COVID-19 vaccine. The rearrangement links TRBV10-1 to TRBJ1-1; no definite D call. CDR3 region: CASSDEKNTEAFF. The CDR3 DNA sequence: TGCGCCAGCAGTGATGAGAAGAACACTGAAGCTTTCTTT.